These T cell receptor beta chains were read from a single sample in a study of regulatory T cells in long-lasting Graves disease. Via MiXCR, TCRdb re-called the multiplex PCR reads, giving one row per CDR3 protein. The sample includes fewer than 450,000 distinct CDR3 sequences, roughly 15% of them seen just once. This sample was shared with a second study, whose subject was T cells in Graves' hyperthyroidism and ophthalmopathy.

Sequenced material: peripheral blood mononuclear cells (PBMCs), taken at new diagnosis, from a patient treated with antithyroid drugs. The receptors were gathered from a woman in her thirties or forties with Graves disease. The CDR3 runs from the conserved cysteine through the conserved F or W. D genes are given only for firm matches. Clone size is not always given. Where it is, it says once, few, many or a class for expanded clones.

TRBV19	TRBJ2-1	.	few	CASSWGIVNEQFF	TGTGCCAGTAGTTGGGGGATAGTCAATGAGCAGTTCTTC
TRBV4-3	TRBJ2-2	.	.	CASSQVVSTGELFF	TGCGCCAGCAGCCAAGTCGTCAGCACCGGGGAGCTGTTTTTT
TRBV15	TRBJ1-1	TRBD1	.	CATSSPRQGVGTEAFF	TGTGCCACCAGCAGCCCCAGACAGGGGGTGGGCACTGAAGCTTTCTTT
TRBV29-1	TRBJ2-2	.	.	CSGGAENTGELFF	TGCAGCGGGGGGGCAGAGAACACCGGGGAGCTGTTTTTT
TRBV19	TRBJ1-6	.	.	CASSIGHRSYNSPLHF	TGTGCCAGTAGTATTGGTCACCGCTCCTATAATTCACCCCTCCACTTT
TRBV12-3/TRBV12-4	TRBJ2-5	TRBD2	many	CASSSLAGGETQYF	TGTGCCAGCAGTTCCCTAGCGGGAGGGGAGACCCAGTACTTC
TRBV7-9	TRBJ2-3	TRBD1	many	CASSSTGQSTDTQYF	TGTGCCAGCAGCTCAACGGGACAGAGCACAGATACGCAGTATTTT
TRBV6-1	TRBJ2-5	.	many	CASSIGNGETQYF	TGTGCCAGCAGTATTGGGAACGGGGAGACCCAGTACTTC
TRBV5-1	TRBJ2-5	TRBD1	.	CASSLEGGRGETQYF	TGCGCCAGCAGCTTGGAAGGGGGCAGGGGTGAGACCCAGTACTTC
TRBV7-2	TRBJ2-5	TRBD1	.	CASSSGQPGGTQYF	TGTGCCAGCAGCTCGGGACAGCCAGGTGGGACCCAGTACTTC
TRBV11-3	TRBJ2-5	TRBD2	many	CASSLGAGYQETQYF	TGTGCCAGCAGCTTAGGAGCGGGGTACCAAGAGACCCAGTACTTC
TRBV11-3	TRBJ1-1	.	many	CASSLRGPEAFF	TGTGCCAGCAGCTTAAGAGGACCTGAAGCTTTCTTT
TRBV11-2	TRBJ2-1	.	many	CASSLDRFDEQFF	TGTGCCAGCAGCTTAGATAGGTTCGATGAGCAGTTCTTC
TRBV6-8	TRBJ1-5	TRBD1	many	CASNREDRGFYSNQPQHF	TGTGCCAGCAATCGCGAGGACAGGGGGTTTTATAGCAATCAGCCCCAGCATTTT
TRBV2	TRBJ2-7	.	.	CASAGLGPYEQYF	TGTGCCAGCGCGGGACTCGGACCCTACGAGCAGTACTTC
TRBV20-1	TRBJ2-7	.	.	CSAGGGGLDYEQYF	TGCAGTGCTGGCGGAGGGGGGCTCGACTACGAGCAGTACTTC
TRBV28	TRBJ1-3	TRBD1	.	CASSLTGYPHNTGNTIYF	TGTGCCAGCAGCCTGACAGGGTATCCTCACAACACTGGAAACACCATATATTTT
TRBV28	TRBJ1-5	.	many	CASSLSPINQPQHF	TGTGCCAGCAGTTTATCCCCGATCAATCAGCCCCAGCATTTT
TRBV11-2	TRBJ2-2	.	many	CASSLDQSYTGELFF	TGTGCCAGCAGCTTAGATCAGTCATACACCGGGGAGCTGTTTTTT
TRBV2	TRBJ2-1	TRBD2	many	CASSEALRAGVLNEQFF	TGTGCCAGCAGTGAAGCGCTTCGAGCGGGAGTTCTCAATGAGCAGTTCTTC
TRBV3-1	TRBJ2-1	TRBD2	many	CASSHGSGRGGNEQFF	TGTGCCAGCAGCCATGGTAGCGGGAGGGGTGGGAATGAGCAGTTCTTC
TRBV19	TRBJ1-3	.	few	CASRGGNTIYF	TGTGCCAGTAGAGGGGGAAACACCATATATTTT
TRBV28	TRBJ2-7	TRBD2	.	CASSSGLAGGGQYF	TGTGCCAGCAGTTCCGGACTAGCGGGAGGCGGGCAGTACTTC
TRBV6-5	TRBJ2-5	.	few	CASSYSRTPSRETQYF	TGTGCCAGCAGTTACTCGAGGACCCCTTCTAGGGAGACCCAGTACTTC
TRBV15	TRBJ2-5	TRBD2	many	CATSGRLAGSRETQYF	TGTGCCACCAGCGGAAGACTAGCGGGTTCCCGTGAGACCCAGTACTTC
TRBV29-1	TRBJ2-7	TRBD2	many	CSVEGDRAQTSGMYEQYF	TGCAGCGTAGAGGGGGACAGGGCACAGACTAGCGGGATGTACGAGCAGTACTTC
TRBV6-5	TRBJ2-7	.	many	CASSYPAGHEQYF	TGTGCCAGCAGTTACCCGGCGGGGCACGAGCAGTACTTC
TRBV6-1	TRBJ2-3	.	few	CASSGALTFSTDTQYF	TGTGCCAGCAGTGGAGCGCTCACATTTAGCACAGATACGCAGTATTTT
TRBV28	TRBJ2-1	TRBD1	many	CASIPGQTSSYNEQFF	TGTGCCAGTATACCGGGACAGACCTCGTCCTACAATGAGCAGTTCTTC
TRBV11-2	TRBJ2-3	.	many	CASSFGFTDTQYF	TGTGCCAGCAGCTTTGGCTTCACAGATACGCAGTATTTT
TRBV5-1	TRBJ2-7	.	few	CASSKGTPTREEQYF	TGCGCCAGCAGCAAAGGGACACCTACGCGAGAAGAGCAGTACTTC
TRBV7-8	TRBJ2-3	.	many	CASSSTRGADTQYF	TGTGCCAGCAGCTCAACTAGGGGGGCAGATACGCAGTATTTT
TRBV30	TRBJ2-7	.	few	CAWSVRWGRESYEQYF	TGTGCCTGGAGTGTACGATGGGGCCGTGAATCCTACGAGCAGTACTTC
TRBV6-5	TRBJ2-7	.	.	CASSYSVRAYEQYF	TGTGCCAGCAGTTACTCGGTCAGGGCCTACGAGCAGTACTTC
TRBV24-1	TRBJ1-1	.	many	CATLTREAFF	TGTGCCACCTTGACGCGTGAAGCTTTCTTT
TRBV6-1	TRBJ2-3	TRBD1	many	CASRKRTGPGPDTQYF	TGTGCCAGCAGAAAGCGGACAGGGCCGGGTCCAGATACGCAGTATTTT
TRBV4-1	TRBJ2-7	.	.	CASRQTGSYEQYF	TGCGCCAGCAGGCAGACGGGTTCCTACGAGCAGTACTTC
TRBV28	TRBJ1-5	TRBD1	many	CASSLTGTGKNQPQHF	TGTGCCAGCAGTTTAACCGGGACAGGGAAGAATCAGCCCCAGCATTTT
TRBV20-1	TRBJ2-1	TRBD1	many	CSARRTGVVFEQFF	TGCAGTGCTAGGAGGACAGGGGTAGTATTTGAGCAGTTCTTC
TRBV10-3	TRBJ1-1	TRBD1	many	CAITFGGQGYTEAFF	TGTGCCATCACTTTCGGGGGACAGGGGTACACTGAAGCTTTCTTT
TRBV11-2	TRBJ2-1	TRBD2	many	CASSLDRTSTYNEQFF	TGTGCCAGCAGCTTAGATAGGACTAGCACTTACAATGAGCAGTTCTTC
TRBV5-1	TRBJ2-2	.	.	CASSPSEKGSTGELFF	TGCGCCAGCAGCCCCTCCGAGAAGGGCAGCACCGGGGAGCTGTTTTTT
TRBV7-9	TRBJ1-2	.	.	CATLGSNYGYTF	TGTGCCACCCTAGGGTCTAACTATGGCTACACCTTC
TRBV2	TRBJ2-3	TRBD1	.	CASTVTGGTDTQYF	TGTGCCAGCACCGTGACAGGGGGCACAGATACGCAGTATTTT
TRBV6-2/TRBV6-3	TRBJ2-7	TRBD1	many	CASSVGQVSYEQYF	TGTGCCAGCAGTGTTGGACAGGTCTCCTACGAGCAGTACTTC
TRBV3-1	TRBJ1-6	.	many	CASSQDEPWGSPLHF	TGTGCCAGCAGCCAAGATGAGCCTTGGGGATCACCCCTCCACTTT
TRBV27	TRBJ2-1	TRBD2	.	CASSQRGLAERDEQFF	TGTGCCAGCAGCCAGAGGGGACTAGCCGAACGCGATGAGCAGTTCTTC
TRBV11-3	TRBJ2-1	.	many	CATSPRGHYNEQFF	TGTGCCACCTCCCCCAGGGGTCACTACAATGAGCAGTTCTTC
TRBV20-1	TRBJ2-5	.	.	CSARDSSSPKGTQYF	TGCAGTGCTAGAGATTCTAGCAGCCCAAAGGGGACCCAGTACTTC
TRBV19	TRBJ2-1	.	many	CASSKGGTPGQFF	TGTGCCAGTAGTAAAGGCGGGACCCCTGGGCAGTTCTTC
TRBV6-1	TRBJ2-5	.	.	CASTISLAETQYF	TGTGCCAGCACCATTAGTCTGGCAGAGACCCAGTACTTC
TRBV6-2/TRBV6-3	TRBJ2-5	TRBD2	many	CASRGLAGPQETQYF	TGTGCCAGCAGAGGCTTAGCGGGACCCCAAGAGACCCAGTACTTC